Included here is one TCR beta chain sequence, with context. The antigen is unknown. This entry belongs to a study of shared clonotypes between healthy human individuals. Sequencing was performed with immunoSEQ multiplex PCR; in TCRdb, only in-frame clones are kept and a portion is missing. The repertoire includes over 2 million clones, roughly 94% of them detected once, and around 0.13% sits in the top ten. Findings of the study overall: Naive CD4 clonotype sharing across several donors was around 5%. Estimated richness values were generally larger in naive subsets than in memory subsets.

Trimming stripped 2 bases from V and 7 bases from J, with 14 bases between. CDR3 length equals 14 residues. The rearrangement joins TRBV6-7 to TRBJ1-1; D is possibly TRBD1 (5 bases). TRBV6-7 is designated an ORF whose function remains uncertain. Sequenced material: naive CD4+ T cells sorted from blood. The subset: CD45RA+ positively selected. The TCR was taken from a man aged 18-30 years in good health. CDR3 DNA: TGTGCCAGCAGTTACCGTGGGCAGGGCATTGAAGCTTTCTTT. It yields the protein CASSYRGQGIEAFF.